These 20 T cell receptor beta chains were sequenced from one sample in a study of glioma-infiltrating T cells. Amplification of TCR alpha and beta CDR3 regions from RNA used iRepertoire nested multiplex PCR. Via MiXCR, TCRdb re-called the multiplex PCR reads, giving one row per CDR3 protein. The data hold approximately 88,000 distinct CDR3 sequences, with roughly 23% observed a single time. The sample comprised glioma tissue, nonneoplastic brain tissue, or PBMCs (not recorded which). The source of these receptors is a human donor with low-grade glioma or glioblastoma, undergoing nonglioma brain surgery, or in good health (not recorded which).

This clonotype was seen repeatedly, ten times or more. This chain links TRBV27 with TRBJ2-7; D is possibly TRBD1 or TRBD2 (5 bases each). This CDR3 has 15 residues. Trimming removed 6 bases from V and 2 bases from J, with 17 bases in between. CDR1 and CDR2 from the germline V gene are MNHEY and SMNVEV (reference sequence). The CDR3 sequence: CASSDRDPTTYEQYF. The CDR3 coding sequence is TGTGCCAGCAGCGACCGGGACCCAACAACCTACGAGCAGTACTTC.

As regards this clonotype: It may be a read error: a sequence one base away is much more abundant. The final CDR3 position lacks the conserved phenylalanine or tryptophan, pointing to a likely read error. This chain uses TRBV4-1 with TRBJ2-4, with D maybe TRBD1 (5 bases). Trimming took off 4 bases at V and 1 base at J, with 35 bases between the two ends. CDR1 is MGHRA and CDR2 is YSYEKL in the germline V gene. CDR3 size: 23 residues. CDR3 sequence (DNA): TGCGCCAGCAGCCCCCTTATAACCCCATATAGGGGCCCTAGTGGTCCGGCCAAAAACATTCAGTACTCC. It codes for CASSPLITPYRGPSGPAKNIQYS.

A few counts support this clonotype. The chain joins TRBV7-2 to TRBJ2-7; 7 nucleotides line up with TRBD1. Unmatched junction bases numbered 11, after V lost 4 bases and J lost 5 bases. CDR3 length: 15 amino acids. Germline lookup yields CDR1 SGHTA and CDR2 FQGNSA. Written as DNA, the CDR3 is TGTGCCAGCAGCTCAAGAACGACAGGGAAGGACGAGCAGTACTTC. The encoded protein is CASSSRTTGKDEQYF.

The chain is built from TRBV7-9 and TRBJ2-3, with 9 bases fitting TRBD2. V was pared by 5 bases and J by 4 bases, with 7 bases of the junction left unmatched. The CDR3 is 15 residues long. CDR1 is SEHNR and CDR2 is FQNEAQ in the germline V gene (reference sequence). The CDR3 spells CASSPGSGGSDTQYF. The CDR3 DNA sequence: TGTGCCAGCAGCCCAGGTAGCGGGGGCTCAGATACGCAGTATTTT.

This clonotype was observed at least ten times. The chain is built from TRBV7-2 and TRBJ2-1; 10 bases fit TRBD2. Germline-derived CDR1 and CDR2 are SGHTA and FQGNSA. The J segment lost 9 bases and the V segment lost 4 bases, leaving 12 bases of the junction unmatched. The CDR3 is made up of 16 amino acids. The CDR3 DNA reads TGTGCCAGCAGCTCCAGACGTAGCGGGGGGCCTAGTGAGCAGTTCTTC. Residues: CASSSRRSGGPSEQFF. Looking up the rest from reference TRBV7-2 and TRBJ2-1 gives the full variable domain: GAGVSQSPSNKVTEKGKDVELRCDPISGHTALYWYRQSLGQGLEFLIYFQGNSAPDKSGLPSDRFSAERTGGSVSTLTIQRTQQEDSAVYLCASSSRRSGGPSEQFFGPGTRLTVL.

The chain links TRBV11-2 to TRBJ2-5; 9 nucleotides line up with TRBD2. Germline lookup yields CDR1 SGHAT and CDR2 FQNNGV. The CDR3 extends over 15 amino acids. Trimming at V came to 1 base and at J to 4 bases, leaving 4 bases not matched to a gene. CDR3 amino acids: CASSLGGRALETQYF. Here the CDR3 DNA reads TGTGCCAGCAGCTTAGGCGGGAGGGCCTTAGAGACCCAGTACTTC.

The CDR3 here is CASSLAGGQFINEQFF. CDR3 sequence (DNA): TGTGCCAGCAGCTTGGCCGGGGGGCAATTTATCAATGAGCAGTTCTTC. This chain connects TRBV5-4 to TRBJ2-1; D is perhaps TRBD2 (7 bases). CDR1 and CDR2 (germline): SGHNT, YYREEE (reference sequence). The length of the CDR3 is 16 residues. Trimming removed 0 bases at V and 6 bases at J, with 16 bases between.

Concerning this clonotype itself: This may be a read error, as it is one base from a much larger clone. This chain connects TRBV19 to TRBJ2-3; TRBD2 aligns across 12 bases. V lost 3 bases and J lost 0; bases outside the gene matches: 13. The germline V gene encodes CDR1 LNHDA and CDR2 SQIVND (reference sequence). The CDR3 contains 20 residues. CDR3 sequence: CASSISRLAGALDSTDTQYF. The DNA of the CDR3 is TGTGCCAGTAGTATTTCAAGACTAGCGGGAGCCCTTGATAGCACAGATACGCAGTATTTT.

This clonotype has a count of ten or more. The V and J genes are TRBV7-9 and TRBJ1-5; TRBD1 matches at 8 bases. The CDR3 consists of 13 residues. The germline CDR1 and CDR2 sequences are SEHNR and FQNEAQ (reference sequence). The ends lost 4 bases at V and 5 bases at J; junction bases unmatched: 1. CDR3 sequence reads: CASSWGQDQPQHF. CDR3 bases: TGTGCCAGCAGCTGGGGACAGGATCAGCCCCAGCATTTT.

As to this clonotype: This may stem from a read error, because a much larger clone lies one nucleotide away. This chain links TRBV6-2 or TRBV6-3 with TRBJ1-4; 8 bases agree with TRBD1. This CDR3 contains 15 residues. V was clipped by 5 bases and J by 10 bases; unmatched bases: 12. Germline CDR1 and CDR2: MNHEY and SVGEGT. CDR3 coding DNA: TGTGCCAGCAGTAAAGACAGGGGAGGAGTCGGAAAACTGTTTTTT. The encoded protein is CASSKDRGGVGKLFF.

This clonotype was observed at least ten times. The chain links TRBV18 to TRBJ2-5; possible D gene TRBD1, 5 bases. CDR1 and CDR2 from the germline V gene are KGHSH and LQKENI. This CDR3 region has 15 residues. Trimming took 4 bases from V and 1 from J, leaving 13 bases between them. The DNA for the CDR3 is TGTGCCAGCTCACTAAACTGGGGCAGCCAAGAGACCCAGTACTTC. The encoded protein is CASSLNWGSQETQYF.

The chain couples TRBV14 to TRBJ2-1, with TRBD1 matching over 7 bases. The ends lost 5 bases at V and 0 bases at J; junction bases unmatched: 4. The CDR3 covers 15 residues. The germline V gene has CDR1 SGHDN and CDR2 FVKESK. The DNA of the CDR3 is TGTGCCAGCAGCGGCCGGGACAGCTCCTACAATGAGCAGTTCTTC. Its translation is CASSGRDSSYNEQFF.

The DNA of the CDR3 is TGCGCCAGCAGCTTGGGGGACAGGGGGGGGTACGAGCAGTACTTC. Encoded protein: CASSLGDRGGYEQYF. The chain uses TRBV5-1 and TRBJ2-7, with 11 bases aligning to TRBD1. V was clipped by 0 bases and J by 4 bases; unmatched bases: 3. This CDR3 spans 15 amino acids. Germline V lookup: CDR1 SGHRS, CDR2 YFSETQ. Based on the CDR3 plus reference TRBV5-1 and TRBJ2-7, the full variable domain is KAGVTQTPRYLIKTRGQQVTLSCSPISGHRSVSWYQQTPGQGLQFLFEYFSETQRNKGNFPGRFSGRQFSNSRSEMNVSTLELGDSALYLCASSLGDRGGYEQYFGPGTRLTVT.

The chain uses TRBV3-1 and TRBJ1-5; D is undetermined. The CDR3 length is 14 residues. Germline loops: CDR1 LGHDT, CDR2 YNNKEL (reference sequence). With 1 base removed from V and 4 bases from J, the gap between germline ends came to 8 bases. As DNA, the CDR3 is TGTGCCAGCAGCCAAGGCGCTTTGAATCAGCCCCAGCATTTT. This codes for CASSQGALNQPQHF.

This clonotype has just one count. A read error may be the cause here, since a much bigger clone is one base away. The J gene is TRBJ1-2, the V gene TRBV2; the match to TRBD1 covers 9 bases. Unmatched junction bases numbered 10, after V lost 9 bases and J lost 8 bases. Looked up from germline, CDR1 is SNHLY and CDR2 is FYNNEI. CDR3 length: 13 residues. The CDR3 bases are TGTGCCAGAAGTTCCGGGACAGGGAACGGCTACACCTTC. Translating gives CARSSGTGNGYTF.

The rearrangement uses TRBV18 and TRBJ2-1; 12 bases agree with TRBD2. The CDR3 length is 17 residues. Trimming at V came to 5 bases and at J to 8 bases, leaving 13 bases not matched to a gene. Germline values: CDR1 KGHSH, CDR2 LQKENI. The CDR3 is CASSTRTSGNTPYEQFF. DNA of the CDR3: TGTGCCAGCTCAACCCGGACTAGCGGGAATACTCCCTATGAGCAGTTCTTC.

Comment on this clonotype: This may be a read error, as it is one base from a much larger clone. This chain uses TRBV7-6 with TRBJ2-7; TRBD2 is a possible D gene (6 bases). This CDR3 has 16 residues. V lost 6 bases and J 7 bases, leaving 25 bases between the germline ends. CDR1 is SGHVS, CDR2 FNYEAQ, per germline. The chain's CDR3 is CASRSRIRDSTGEQYF. The CDR3 bases are TGTGCCAGCAGATCGCGAATCCGGGACTCCACGGGGGAGCAGTACTTC.

This clonotype was detected only a few times. J is TRBJ2-1 and V is TRBV5-1; 8 bases match TRBD1. The CDR3 covers 14 residues. Germline trimming cut 4 bases from V and 4 bases from J; bases unmatched to any gene: 4. CDR1 is SGHRS and CDR2 is YFSETQ in the germline V gene. This CDR3 is CASSMGQAYNEQFF. The CDR3, as DNA: TGCGCCAGCAGCATGGGACAGGCTTACAATGAGCAGTTCTTC.

This clonotype turned up a few times. This chain links TRBV2 with TRBJ1-3, with D tentatively TRBD1 (6 bases). CDR1 SNHLY and CDR2 FYNNEI come from the germline V gene. Trimming pared 8 bases from V and 2 bases from J, leaving 10 bases between. The CDR3 contains 13 residues. CDR3 nucleotide sequence: TGTGCCAGCCAGTCAGGGGCTGGAAACACCATATATTTT. Its translation: CASQSGAGNTIYF.

This clonotype was detected ten times or more. V is TRBV20-1 and J is TRBJ2-3, with D unresolved. Trimming pared 6 bases from V and 0 bases from J, leaving 16 bases between. The germline gives CDR1 DFQATT, CDR2 SNEGSKA (reference sequence). This CDR3 contains 15 residues. As DNA, the CDR3 is TGCAGTGCCCCAGCAGTACCCTTAAGCACAGATACGCAGTATTTT. It specifies CSAPAVPLSTDTQYF.